This TCR beta chain was identified in a study of cytomegalovirus exposure and HLA in healthy donors. Study-level findings and limits: Among TCR beta chains, those listed as cytomegalovirus-associated numbered around 180.

This CDR3 comprises 15 residues. Trimming took 4 bases from V and 2 from J; bases not matched to a gene: 6. Germline V gene lookup returns CDR1 SGHTA and CDR2 FQGTGA. The study ran its PCR with 60 Vbeta and 13 Jbeta primers. The table came from immunoSEQ multiplex PCR; TCRdb's copy has only in-frame clones and leaves some out. In total, the table holds fewer than 45,000 clones. A word on this clone: Its antigen is currently unknown.

Sequencing was carried out using PBMCs. V gene TRBV7-3 combines with J gene TRBJ2-7, with 9 nucleotides matching TRBD2. The source of this sequence is a man aged 40-49 years in good health and CMV-seropositive. The CDR3 nucleotides read TGTGCCAGCAGCTCTGGGGCGGGAGGGCCCTACGAGCAGTACTTC. It is translated as CASSSGAGGPYEQYF.